A single sample is the source of the 29 T cell receptor beta chains below, sequenced in a study of T cells expressing NK-cell markers. TCRdb re-analyzed the 5' RACE reads; it lists each CDR3 protein once, without DNA. This listing includes around 110,000 distinct CDR3 sequences. Specimen: blood T cells: a sorted CD56 or NKG2C T cell subset, CD4+ or CD8+ T cells, or bulk PBMC T cells (not recorded which). These receptors originate from a woman between 18 and 69 years old in good health.

V usage is TRBV20-1 and J usage is TRBJ1-1; TCRdb's D gene call, TRBD1, goes unchecked for lack of DNA. The CDR3 contains 15 residues. In germline, CDR1 is DFQATT, CDR2 SNEGSKA (reference sequence). CDR3 sequence reads: CSARIPRAVDTEAFF.

The chain couples TRBV29-1 to TRBJ2-5; as DNA is missing, the TRBD2 call by TCRdb cannot be tested. CDR3 length: 14 amino acids. Germline CDR1 and CDR2: SQVTM and ANQGSEA. This CDR3 reads CSVDTLADRETQYF.

The chain links TRBV7-6 to TRBJ1-1. The CDR3 is made up of 12 amino acids. The V gene's germline CDR1 is SGHVS and CDR2 FNYEAQ. The CDR3 sequence is CASSLDGREAFF.

V gene TRBV11-2 combines with J gene TRBJ2-1; TCRdb picks TRBD1, but there is no DNA to check that call. Germline V gene sequence: CDR1 SGHAT, CDR2 FQNNGV. The CDR3 is 15 residues long. The CDR3 region is CASSFTGNSYNEQFF. Using reference TRBV11-2 and TRBJ2-1 for the parts outside the CDR3, the full variable domain is EAGVAQSPRYKIIEKRQSVAFWCNPISGHATLYWYQQILGQGPKLLIQFQNNGVVDDSQLPKDRFSAERLKGVDSTLKIQPAKLEDSAVYLCASSFTGNSYNEQFFGPGTRLTVL.

The chain links TRBV13 to TRBJ2-6. Germline V gene sequence: CDR1 PRHDT, CDR2 FYEKMQ (reference sequence). This CDR3 contains 17 residues. CDR3 region: CASSLGYGEPGANVLTF.

This sequence joins TRBV5-6 and TRBJ2-3; TCRdb proposes TRBD2, but this gene call is untestable without DNA. From germline, CDR1 is SGHDT and CDR2 YYEEEE. The CDR3 has 12 residues. CDR3: CASSSRDYTQYF. The whole variable domain, remainder taken from reference TRBV5-6 and TRBJ2-3, is DAGVTQSPTHLIKTRGQQVTLRCSPKSGHDTVSWYQQALGQGPQFIFQYYEEEERQRGNFPDRFSGHQFPNYSSELNVNALLLGDSALYLCASSSRDYTQYFGPGTRLTVL.

The CDR3 here is CASSQGLAAYEQYF. This chain joins TRBV14 and TRBJ2-7; as DNA is missing, the TRBD2 call by TCRdb cannot be tested. Looked up from germline, CDR1 is SGHDN and CDR2 is FVKESK. The CDR3 runs 14 residues.

The chain is built from TRBV19 and TRBJ1-1; TCRdb picks TRBD1, but there is no DNA to check that call. The CDR3 runs to 12 residues. CDR1 LNHDA and CDR2 SQIVND come from the germline V gene (reference sequence). CDR3: CASGAGRTEAFF.

The CDR3 region is CASKGQGVHEQYF. This chain connects TRBV6-1 to TRBJ2-7; TCRdb's D gene call, TRBD1, goes unchecked for lack of DNA. The CDR3 extends over 13 amino acids. The germline V gene encodes CDR1 MNHNS and CDR2 SASEGT.

The chain is built from TRBV10-2 and TRBJ2-5; with no DNA, the TCRdb D assignment of TRBD1 cannot be verified. This CDR3 region has 14 residues. Germline V gives CDR1 WSHSY, CDR2 SAAADI. CDR3 amino acids: CASSEEGGAETQYF.

V and J are TRBV9 and TRBJ2-7; TCRdb lists TRBD1, though no DNA is available to test this call. In germline, CDR1 is SGDLS, CDR2 YYNGEE. This CDR3 has 16 amino acids. The CDR3 region is CASSVGGGTGEYEQYF.

The chain couples TRBV12-3 or TRBV12-4 to TRBJ2-7; TCRdb lists TRBD2, though no DNA is available to test this call. The length of the CDR3 is 16 residues. This chain's CDR3 is CASSLTSGGSPYEQYF.

The chain joins TRBV4-3 to TRBJ2-7; the TCRdb D gene call, TRBD2, has no DNA to confirm it. CDR3 length: 15 amino acids. CDR1 and CDR2 from the germline V gene are LGHNA and YSLEER. The chain's CDR3 is CASSQEASGSYEQYF.

This chain joins TRBV7-7 and TRBJ2-5; the TCRdb call, TRBD1, lacks DNA for checking. Looked up from germline, CDR1 is SSHAT and CDR2 is FNYEAQ (reference sequence). The CDR3 consists of 16 residues. CDR3 amino acids: CASRLDRDHPRETQYF. Combining the CDR3 with reference TRBV7-7 and TRBJ2-5 gives the whole variable domain GAGVSQSPRYKVTKRGQDVTLRCDPISSHATLYWYQQALGQGPEFLTYFNYEAQPDKSGLPSDRFSAERPEGSISTLTIQRTEQRDSAMYRCASRLDRDHPRETQYFGPGTRLLVL.

The chain uses TRBV7-9 and TRBJ1-4; the TCRdb D gene call, TRBD1, has no DNA to confirm it. This CDR3 is 15 amino acids long. Germline V lookup: CDR1 SEHNR, CDR2 FQNEAQ (reference sequence). CDR3 sequence reads: CASSLKTGESEKLFF. Combining the CDR3 with reference TRBV7-9 and TRBJ1-4 gives the whole variable domain DTGVSQNPRHKITKRGQNVTFRCDPISEHNRLYWYRQTLGQGPEFLTYFQNEAQLEKSRLLSDRFSAERPKGSFSTLEIQRTEQGDSAMYLCASSLKTGESEKLFFGSGTQLSVL.

The chain's CDR3 is CASSERLDTDTQYF. V and J are TRBV12-3 or TRBV12-4 and TRBJ2-3. This CDR3 spans 14 amino acids.

The J gene is TRBJ1-6, the V gene TRBV15; TCRdb's assignment of TRBD1 cannot be checked, as there is no DNA. The CDR3 length is 14 residues. CDR1 LNHNV and CDR2 YYDKDF come from the germline V gene (reference sequence). The CDR3 sequence is CATSDRQANSPLHF.

CDR3 residues: CASSLTAGTGIFTDTQYF. The chain is built from TRBV4-2 and TRBJ2-3; there is no DNA to check the TCRdb D call of TRBD1. The length of the CDR3 is 18 residues. Germline V gene data show CDR1 as LGHNA and CDR2 as YNFKEQ.

The CDR3 spells CASSTGTVRTDTQYF. This sequence joins TRBV19 and TRBJ2-3; TCRdb's assignment of TRBD1 cannot be checked, as there is no DNA. The CDR3 contains 15 residues. Germline-derived CDR1 and CDR2 are LNHDA and SQIVND (reference sequence).

This chain links TRBV7-9 with TRBJ1-5. The germline V gene encodes CDR1 SEHNR and CDR2 FQNEAQ (reference sequence). The CDR3 extends over 14 amino acids. The chain's CDR3 is CASSDRDENQPQHF.

The chain combines TRBV7-8 with TRBJ2-1; TCRdb's D call, TRBD2, is unchecked because there is no DNA. Germline V gene data show CDR1 as SGHVS and CDR2 as FQNEAQ. The length of the CDR3 is 14 residues. Here the CDR3 reads CASSLLGGLDEQFF.

The chain couples TRBV4-3 to TRBJ2-2. CDR1 LGHNA and CDR2 YSLEER come from the germline V gene. The CDR3 length is 13 residues. CDR3 amino acids: CASSILESGELFF.

The rearrangement joins TRBV20-1 to TRBJ2-3; TCRdb picks TRBD2, but there is no DNA to check that call. CDR3 size: 16 residues. The V gene's germline CDR1 is DFQATT and CDR2 SNEGSKA (reference sequence). The CDR3 spells CSAPKDGTRAKDTQYF.

V gene TRBV7-9 combines with J gene TRBJ2-5; TCRdb's D call of TRBD1 is untestable without DNA. Germline V gives CDR1 SEHNR, CDR2 FQNEAQ (reference sequence). The CDR3 totals 14 residues. CDR3 in amino acids: CASSPLGVPETQYF.

V gene TRBV12-3 or TRBV12-4 combines with J gene TRBJ1-5; the TRBD1 assignment by TCRdb is unverifiable without DNA. The CDR3 consists of 16 residues. CDR3 sequence: CASSPPLRDSNQPQHF.

This chain's CDR3 is CASIAGDTEAFF. The gene calls are TRBV6-5 and TRBJ1-1. The CDR3 spans 12 residues. Germline values: CDR1 MNHEY, CDR2 SVGAGI.

V usage is TRBV5-1 and J usage is TRBJ1-2; TCRdb's D gene call, TRBD1, goes unchecked for lack of DNA. This CDR3 region has 15 residues. CDR1 and CDR2 from the germline V gene are SGHRS and YFSETQ. This CDR3 reads CASSLEGQGYNGYTF.

The genes are TRBV15 and TRBJ2-7; TCRdb lists TRBD2, though no DNA is available to test this call. This CDR3 has 13 residues. Germline V gene lookup returns CDR1 LNHNV and CDR2 YYDKDF (reference sequence). CDR3 loop: CATSRVSADEQYF.

This sequence joins TRBV12-3 or TRBV12-4 and TRBJ1-2; TCRdb lists TRBD1, though no DNA is available to test this call. The CDR3 loop spans 12 amino acids. CDR3 region: CASSLGGGGYTF.